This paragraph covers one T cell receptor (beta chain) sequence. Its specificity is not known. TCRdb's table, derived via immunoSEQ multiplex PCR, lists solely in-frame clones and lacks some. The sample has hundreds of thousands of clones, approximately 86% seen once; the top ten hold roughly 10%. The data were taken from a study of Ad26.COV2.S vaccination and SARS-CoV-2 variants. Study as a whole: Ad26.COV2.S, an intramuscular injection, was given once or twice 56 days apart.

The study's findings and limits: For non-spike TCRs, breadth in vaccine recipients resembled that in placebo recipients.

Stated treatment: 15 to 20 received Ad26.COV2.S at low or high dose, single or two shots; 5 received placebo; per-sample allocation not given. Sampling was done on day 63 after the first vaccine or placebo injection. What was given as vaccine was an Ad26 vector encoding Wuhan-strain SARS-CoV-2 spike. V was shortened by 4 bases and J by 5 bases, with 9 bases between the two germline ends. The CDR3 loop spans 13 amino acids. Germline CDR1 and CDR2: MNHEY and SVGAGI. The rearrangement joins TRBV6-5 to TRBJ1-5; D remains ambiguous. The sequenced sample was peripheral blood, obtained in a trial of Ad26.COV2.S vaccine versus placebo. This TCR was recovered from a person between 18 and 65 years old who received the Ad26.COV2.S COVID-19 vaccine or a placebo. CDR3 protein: CASSSQVHQPQHF. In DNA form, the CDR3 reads TGTGCCAGCAGTTCCCAAGTACATCAGCCCCAGCATTTT.